The TCR beta chain described here comes from a study of T cell changes during pregnancy in multiple sclerosis (dated by TCRdb to between 2018 and 2021). Describing the broader study: Changes in the T cell repertoire over the course of pregnancy were examined in this study in women with multiple sclerosis.

Receptor amplification or capture employed the immunoSEQ multiplex PCR assay. The immuneACCESS repertoire file appears here via TCRdb, limited to in-frame rearrangements. These files lack a portion of the clones; in checked studies, under half of the deficit traces to unresolved V genes, and the cause of the others is not known. Present in this sample are 40,000 to 60,000 clones, 85% to 95% of which were seen just once. The ten largest account for 0.35% to 0.4% of the sample. This clone was counted only a few times. There is no known antigen for this receptor. No qualities accompany the bases; no much larger clone lies one base away. This specimen consisted of CD4+ T cells from peripheral blood mononuclear cells, obtained before pregnancy. The TCR originated in a female donor with multiple sclerosis, enrolled in a pregnancy study.

CDR3 loop: CASSSPQGAGVDEQFF. In nucleotides, the sequence is TGTGCCAGCAGTTCGCCACAGGGGGCAGGGGTGGATGAGCAGTTCTTC. The V and J genes are TRBV28 and TRBJ2-1, with 9 bases in between that match TRBD1. The CDR3, cysteine through phenylalanine, is 16 amino acids long. The CDR3 DNA has 48 bases and is translated from base 1. Here V drops 4 bases and J drops 8 bases, and the junction holds 12 bases not matched to any gene. CDR1 and CDR2 (MDHEN, SYDVKM) derive from the germline V gene.